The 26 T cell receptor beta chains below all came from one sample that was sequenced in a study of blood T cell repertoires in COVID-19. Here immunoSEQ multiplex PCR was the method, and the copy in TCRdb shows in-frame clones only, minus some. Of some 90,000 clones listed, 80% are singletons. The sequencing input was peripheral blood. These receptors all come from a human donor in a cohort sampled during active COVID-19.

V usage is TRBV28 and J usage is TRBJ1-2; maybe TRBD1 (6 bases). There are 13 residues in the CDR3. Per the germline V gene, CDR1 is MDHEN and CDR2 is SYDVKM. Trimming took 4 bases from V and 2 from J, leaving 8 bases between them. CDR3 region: CASSSGQNYGYTF. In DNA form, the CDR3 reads TGTGCCAGCAGTTCCGGACAGAACTATGGCTACACCTTC.

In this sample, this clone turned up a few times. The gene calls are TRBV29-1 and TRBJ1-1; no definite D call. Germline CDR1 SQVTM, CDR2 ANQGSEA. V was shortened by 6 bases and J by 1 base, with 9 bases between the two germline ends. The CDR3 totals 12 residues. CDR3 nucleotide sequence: TGCAGCGTGTTACAGCCGAACACTGAAGCTTTCTTT. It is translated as CSVLQPNTEAFF.

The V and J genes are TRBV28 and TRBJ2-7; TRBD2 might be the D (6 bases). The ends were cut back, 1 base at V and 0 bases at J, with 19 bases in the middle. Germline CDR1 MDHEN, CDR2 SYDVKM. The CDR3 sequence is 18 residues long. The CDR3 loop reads CASSLSLRDRMSSYEQYF. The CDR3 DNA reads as TGTGCCAGCAGTTTATCCTTGCGGGACCGAATGAGCTCCTACGAGCAGTACTTC.

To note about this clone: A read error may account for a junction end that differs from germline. In nucleotides, the CDR3 is TGTGCCTCCTCCCCGAGCGGGACCGGGGGGCTGTTTTTT. It specifies CASSPSGTGGLFF. The chain links TRBV30 to TRBJ2-2, with 7 bases matching TRBD2. This CDR3 is built from 13 residues. CDR1 GTSNPN and CDR2 SVGIG come from the germline V gene (reference sequence).

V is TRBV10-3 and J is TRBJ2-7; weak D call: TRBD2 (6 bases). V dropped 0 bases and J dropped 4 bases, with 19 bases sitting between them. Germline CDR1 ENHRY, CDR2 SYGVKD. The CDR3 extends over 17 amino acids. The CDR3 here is CAISESLGGRGFYEQYF. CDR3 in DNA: TGTGCCATCAGTGAGTCGCTCGGGGGTCGGGGGTTTTACGAGCAGTACTTC.

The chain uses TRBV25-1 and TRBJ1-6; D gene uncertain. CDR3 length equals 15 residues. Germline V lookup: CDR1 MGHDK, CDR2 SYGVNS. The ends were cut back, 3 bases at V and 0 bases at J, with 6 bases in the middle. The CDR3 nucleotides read TGTGCCAGCAGTGATACGGGCTCCTATAATTCACCCCTCCACTTT. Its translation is CASSDTGSYNSPLHF.

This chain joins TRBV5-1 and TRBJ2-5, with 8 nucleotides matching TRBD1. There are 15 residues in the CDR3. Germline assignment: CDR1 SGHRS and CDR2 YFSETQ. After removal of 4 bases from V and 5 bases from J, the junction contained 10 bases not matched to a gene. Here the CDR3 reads CASSLGTGMLETQYF. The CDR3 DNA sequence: TGCGCCAGCAGCCTCGGGACAGGCATGTTGGAGACCCAGTACTTC.

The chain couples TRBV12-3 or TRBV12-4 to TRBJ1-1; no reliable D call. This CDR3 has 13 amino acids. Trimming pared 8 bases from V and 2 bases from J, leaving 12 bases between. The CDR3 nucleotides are TGTGCCAGCTCGATCAGGAAAAACACTGAAGCTTTCTTT. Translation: CASSIRKNTEAFF.

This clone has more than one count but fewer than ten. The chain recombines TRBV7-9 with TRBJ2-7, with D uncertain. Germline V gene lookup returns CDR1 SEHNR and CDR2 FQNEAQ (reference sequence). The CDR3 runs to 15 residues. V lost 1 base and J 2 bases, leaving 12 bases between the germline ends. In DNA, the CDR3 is TGTGCCAGCAGCTTAGGGTCTGTGGCAGCCTACGAGCAGTACTTC. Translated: CASSLGSVAAYEQYF.

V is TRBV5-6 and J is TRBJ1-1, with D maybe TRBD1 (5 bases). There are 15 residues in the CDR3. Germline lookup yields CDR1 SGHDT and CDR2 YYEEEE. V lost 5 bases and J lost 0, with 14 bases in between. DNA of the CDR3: TGTGCCAGCAGTCCGGACGGGGGATTGAACACTGAAGCTTTCTTT. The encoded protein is CASSPDGGLNTEAFF.

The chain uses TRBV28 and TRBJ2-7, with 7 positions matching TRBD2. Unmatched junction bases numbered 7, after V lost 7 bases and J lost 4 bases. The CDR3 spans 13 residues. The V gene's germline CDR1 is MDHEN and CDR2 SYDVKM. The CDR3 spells CASNGGSRYEQYF. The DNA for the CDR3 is TGTGCCAGCAATGGCGGGAGCCGGTACGAGCAGTACTTC.

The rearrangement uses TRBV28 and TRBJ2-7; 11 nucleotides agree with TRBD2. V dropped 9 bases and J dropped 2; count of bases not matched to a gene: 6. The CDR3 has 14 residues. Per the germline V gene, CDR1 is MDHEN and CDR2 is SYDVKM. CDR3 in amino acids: CARRGTSGTYEQYF. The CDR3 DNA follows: TGTGCCAGACGCGGGACTAGCGGCACCTACGAGCAGTACTTC.

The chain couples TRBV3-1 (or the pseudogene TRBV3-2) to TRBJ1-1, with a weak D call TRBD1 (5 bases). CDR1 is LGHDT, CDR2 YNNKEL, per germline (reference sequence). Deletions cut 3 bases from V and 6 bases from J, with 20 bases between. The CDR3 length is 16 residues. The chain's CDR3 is CASSQTVVFPGAEAFF. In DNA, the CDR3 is TGTGCCAGCAGCCAGACAGTAGTTTTCCCGGGGGCTGAAGCTTTCTTT.

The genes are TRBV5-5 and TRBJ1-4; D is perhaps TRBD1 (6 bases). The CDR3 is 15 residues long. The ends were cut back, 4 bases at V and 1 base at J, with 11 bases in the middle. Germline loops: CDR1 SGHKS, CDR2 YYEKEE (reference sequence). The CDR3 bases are TGTGCCAGCAGCCGAGGGGGACAAACTAATGAAAAACTGTTTTTT. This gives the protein CASSRGGQTNEKLFF. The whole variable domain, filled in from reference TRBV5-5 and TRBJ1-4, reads DAGVTQSPTHLIKTRGQQVTLRCSPISGHKSVSWYQQVLGQGPQFIFQYYEKEERGRGNFPDRFSARQFPNYSSELNVNALLLGDSALYLCASSRGGQTNEKLFFGSGTQLSVL.

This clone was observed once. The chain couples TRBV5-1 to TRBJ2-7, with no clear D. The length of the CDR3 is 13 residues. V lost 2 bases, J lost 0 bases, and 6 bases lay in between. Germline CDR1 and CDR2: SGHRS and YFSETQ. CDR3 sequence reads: CASSFDNSYEQYF. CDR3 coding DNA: TGCGCCAGCAGCTTCGACAACTCCTACGAGCAGTACTTC.

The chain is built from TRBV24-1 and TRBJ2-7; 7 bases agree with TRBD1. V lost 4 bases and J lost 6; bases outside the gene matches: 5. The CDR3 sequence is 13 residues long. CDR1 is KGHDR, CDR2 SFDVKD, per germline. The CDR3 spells CATSDPNRGEQYF. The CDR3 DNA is TGTGCCACCAGTGACCCAAACAGGGGCGAGCAGTACTTC.

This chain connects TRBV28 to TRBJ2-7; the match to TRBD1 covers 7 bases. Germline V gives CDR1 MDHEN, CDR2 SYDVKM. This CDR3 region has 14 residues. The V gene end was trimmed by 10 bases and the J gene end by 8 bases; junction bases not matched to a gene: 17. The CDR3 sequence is CATHPPHRGSKQYF. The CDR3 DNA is TGTGCCACCCACCCCCCCCACAGGGGCTCTAAGCAGTACTTC.

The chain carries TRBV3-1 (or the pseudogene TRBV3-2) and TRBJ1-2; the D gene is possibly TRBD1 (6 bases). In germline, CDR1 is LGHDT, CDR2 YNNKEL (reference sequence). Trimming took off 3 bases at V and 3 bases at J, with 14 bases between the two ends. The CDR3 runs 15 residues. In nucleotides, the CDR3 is TGTGCCAGCAGCCACTATGACAGGACCGACTATGGCTACACCTTC. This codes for CASSHYDRTDYGYTF.

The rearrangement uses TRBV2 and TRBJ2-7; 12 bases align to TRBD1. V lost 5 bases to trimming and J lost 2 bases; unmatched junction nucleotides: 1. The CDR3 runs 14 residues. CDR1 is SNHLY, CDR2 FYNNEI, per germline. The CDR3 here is CASSWDRGPYEQYF. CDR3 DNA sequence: TGTGCCAGCAGTTGGGACAGGGGGCCCTACGAGCAGTACTTC.

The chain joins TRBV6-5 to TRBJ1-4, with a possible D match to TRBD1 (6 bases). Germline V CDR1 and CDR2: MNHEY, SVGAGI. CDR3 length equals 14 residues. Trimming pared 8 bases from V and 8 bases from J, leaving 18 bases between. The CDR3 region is CASRLSQGEEKLFF. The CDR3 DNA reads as TGTGCCAGCCGATTGTCACAGGGTGAAGAAAAACTGTTTTTT.

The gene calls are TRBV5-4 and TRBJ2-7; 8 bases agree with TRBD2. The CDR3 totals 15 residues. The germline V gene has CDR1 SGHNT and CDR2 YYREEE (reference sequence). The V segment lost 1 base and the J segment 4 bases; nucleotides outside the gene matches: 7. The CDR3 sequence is CASSLIHSGRYEQYF. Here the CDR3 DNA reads TGTGCCAGCAGCTTGATCCACAGCGGGAGATACGAGCAGTACTTC.

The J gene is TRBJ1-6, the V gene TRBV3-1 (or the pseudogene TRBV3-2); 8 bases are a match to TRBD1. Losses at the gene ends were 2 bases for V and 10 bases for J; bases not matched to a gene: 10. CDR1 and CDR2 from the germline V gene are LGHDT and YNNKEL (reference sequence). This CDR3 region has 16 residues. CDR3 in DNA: TGTGCCAGCAGCCAAACCCTGCAGGGGGCCAACTCACCCCTCCACTTT. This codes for CASSQTLQGANSPLHF.

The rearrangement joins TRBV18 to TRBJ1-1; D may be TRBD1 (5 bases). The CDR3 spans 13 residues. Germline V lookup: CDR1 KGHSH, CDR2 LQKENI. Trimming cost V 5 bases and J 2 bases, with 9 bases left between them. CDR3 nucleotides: TGTGCCAGCTCAACGACAGAAAACACTGAAGCTTTCTTT. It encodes CASSTTENTEAFF.

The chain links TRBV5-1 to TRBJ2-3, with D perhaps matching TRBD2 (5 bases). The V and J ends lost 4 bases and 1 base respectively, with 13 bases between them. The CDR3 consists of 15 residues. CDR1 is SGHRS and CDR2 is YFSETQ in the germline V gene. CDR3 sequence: CASSPLSGRTDTQYF. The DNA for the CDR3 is TGCGCCAGCAGCCCCCTAAGCGGACGCACAGATACGCAGTATTTT. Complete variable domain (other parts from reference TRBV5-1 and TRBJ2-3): KAGVTQTPRYLIKTRGQQVTLSCSPISGHRSVSWYQQTPGQGLQFLFEYFSETQRNKGNFPGRFSGRQFSNSRSEMNVSTLELGDSALYLCASSPLSGRTDTQYFGPGTRLTVL.

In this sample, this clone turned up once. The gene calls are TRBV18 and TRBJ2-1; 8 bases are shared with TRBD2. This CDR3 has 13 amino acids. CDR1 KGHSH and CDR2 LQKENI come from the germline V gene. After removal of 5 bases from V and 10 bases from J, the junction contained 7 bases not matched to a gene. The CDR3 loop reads CASSRLAGGEQFF. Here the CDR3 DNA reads TGTGCCAGCTCAAGGCTAGCGGGTGGGGAGCAGTTCTTC.

The CDR3 reads CASSLPGSSYEQYF. Here the CDR3 DNA reads TGTGCCAGCAGTCTACCGGGGAGCTCCTACGAGCAGTACTTC. The rearrangement links TRBV28 to TRBJ2-7; TRBD2 is a possible D gene (5 bases). Deletions cut 5 bases from V and 0 bases from J, with 11 bases between. Germline assignment: CDR1 MDHEN and CDR2 SYDVKM. CDR3 size: 14 residues.